Shown below are 4 T cell receptor beta chains from a single sample sequenced in a study of blood T cell repertoires in COVID-19. The assay was immunoSEQ multiplex PCR, and TCRdb's table has in-frame clones only and misses some. The table lists roughly 110,000 clones, around 85% of them singletons. Sequences were obtained from peripheral blood. The receptors were gathered from a human donor in a cohort sampled during active COVID-19.

The CDR3 region is CASSESGQGFNIQYF. Here the CDR3 DNA reads TGTGCCAGCAGCGAATCCGGACAGGGCTTCAATATTCAGTACTTC. The rearrangement links TRBV9 to TRBJ2-4; 8 positions match TRBD1. Unmatched junction bases numbered 12, after V lost 3 bases and J lost 10 bases. The CDR3 contains 15 residues. Germline V lookup: CDR1 SGDLS, CDR2 YYNGEE. The complete variable domain, with remaining parts taken from reference TRBV9 and TRBJ2-4, reads DSGVTQTPKHLITATGQRVTLRCSPRSGDLSVYWYQQSLDQGLQFLIQYYNGEERAKGNILERFSAQQFPDLHSELNLSSLELGDSALYFCASSESGQGFNIQYFGAGTRLSVL.

The J gene is TRBJ1-3, the V gene TRBV3-1 (or the pseudogene TRBV3-2); D is undetermined. The germline gives CDR1 LGHDT, CDR2 YNNKEL (reference sequence). Trimming left V 4 bases short and J 4 bases short, with 5 bases between. The CDR3 loop spans 12 amino acids. The CDR3 DNA is TGTGCCAGCAGCCCTCAGGGAAACACCATATATTTT. Translation: CASSPQGNTIYF.

Regarding this clone: The same CDR3 also results from other DNA sequences found in this sample. The chain uses TRBV5-1 and TRBJ2-3; D gene uncertain. The germline V gene encodes CDR1 SGHRS and CDR2 YFSETQ. This CDR3 region has 14 residues. V gave up 0 bases and J gave up 1 base, with 6 bases separating them. The CDR3 reads CASSLGSGTDTQYF. The CDR3, as DNA: TGCGCCAGCAGCTTGGGGTCGGGCACAGATACGCAGTATTTT.

The gene calls are TRBV3-1 (or the pseudogene TRBV3-2) and TRBJ1-2; D call uncertain. Trimming stripped 1 base from V and 5 bases from J, with 14 bases between. Per germline, CDR1 LGHDT and CDR2 YNNKEL (reference sequence). The CDR3 covers 15 residues. The CDR3 DNA reads as TGTGCCAGCAGCCAAGTAGAGGGCAGCCCTTATGGCTACACCTTC. This gives the protein CASSQVEGSPYGYTF.